A selection of T cell receptor beta chains follows, all from one sample in a study of blood T cell repertoires in COVID-19. Using immunoSEQ multiplex PCR, the repertoire was profiled, and TCRdb retains in-frame clones only, with some absent. The repertoire includes about 440,000 clones, around 91% of them detected once, and roughly 0.66% sits in the top ten. Sequenced: PBMCs or T cells enriched from blood (not recorded which). These receptors came from a man aged 18-30 years who had recovered from COVID-19. CDR3s include the opening cysteine and the closing phenylalanine or tryptophan. The D gene is left open where the match is weak. Expanded clones are given a class, and other clones once, few, many or no size at all.

D gene	J gene	V gene	clone size	CDR3 protein	CDR3 DNA
TRBD2	TRBJ2-3	TRBV11-2	.	CASNLAGGLPDTQYF	TGTGCCAGCAACTTAGCGGGGGGGCTCCCAGATACGCAGTATTTT
.	TRBJ2-7	TRBV10-3	.	CATGDGSSYEQYF	TGTGCCACCGGGGACGGGAGCTCCTACGAGCAGTACTTC
.	TRBJ1-5	TRBV28	.	CASSLGQVNQPQHF	TGTGCCAGCAGTTTGGGGCAAGTCAATCAGCCCCAGCATTTT
.	TRBJ1-2	TRBV11-2	.	CASSLLGASYGYTF	TGTGCCAGCAGCTTACTAGGGGCGTCGTATGGCTACACCTTC
TRBD1	TRBJ2-5	TRBV5-1	.	CASSPGQPQETQYF	TGCGCCAGCAGCCCGGGACAGCCCCAAGAGACCCAGTACTTC
TRBD1	TRBJ1-1	TRBV2	.	CASRAGTGGTEAFF	TGTGCCAGCAGAGCCGGGACAGGGGGAACTGAAGCTTTCTTT
TRBD2	TRBJ2-3	TRBV19	.	CASRSRGVDTQYF	TGTGCCAGTAGATCCCGGGGGGTGGATACGCAGTATTTT
.	TRBJ1-1	TRBV14	.	CASSLGGLGGTEAFF	TGTGCCAGCAGCCTAGGGGGATTGGGCGGCACTGAAGCTTTCTTT
.	TRBJ1-1	TRBV6-5	.	CASSRGQTNTEAFF	TGTGCCAGCAGTCGGGGACAAACGAACACTGAAGCTTTCTTT
.	TRBJ1-4	TRBV5-1	.	CASSLGVTASQEKLFF	TGCGCCAGCAGCTTGGGGGTGACAGCATCCCAGGAAAAACTGTTTTTT
.	TRBJ2-7	TRBV10-1	.	CASSWDTEQYF	TGCGCCAGCAGTTGGGACACCGAGCAGTACTTC
.	TRBJ1-3	TRBV10-3	.	CANQQSSGNTIYF	TGTGCCAACCAACAGAGCTCTGGAAACACCATATATTTT
TRBD1	TRBJ1-1	TRBV12-5	few	CASGFAGTGAVMNTEAFF	TGTGCTAGTGGTTTCGCCGGGACAGGGGCGGTGATGAACACTGAAGCTTTCTTT
TRBD2	TRBJ2-7	TRBV19	.	CASRLAGGPIYEQYF	TGTGCCAGTAGGTTAGCGGGAGGTCCCATCTACGAGCAGTACTTC
TRBD1	TRBJ2-6	TRBV18	.	CASSPETGGISGANVLTF	TGTGCCAGCTCACCGGAGACAGGGGGTATTTCTGGGGCCAACGTCCTGACTTTC
.	TRBJ1-3	TRBV3-1/TRBV3-2	.	CASSQVVTASGNTIYF	TGTGCCAGCAGCCAAGTCGTCACAGCCTCTGGAAACACCATATATTTT
.	TRBJ2-5	TRBV2	.	CASKGETVSGETQYF	TGTGCCAGCAAGGGGGAGACAGTAAGTGGGGAGACCCAGTACTTC
TRBD1	TRBJ1-6	TRBV18	once	CASSRGTGDSPLHF	TGTGCCAGCTCACGGGGGACAGGGGATTCACCCCTCCACTTT
.	TRBJ1-1	TRBV11-2	.	CASSLEGGEAFF	TGTGCCAGCAGCTTAGAGGGAGGGGAAGCTTTCTTT
.	TRBJ1-2	TRBV11-2	.	CASSLARNYGYTF	TGTGCCAGCAGCTTAGCTAGGAACTATGGCTACACCTTC
TRBD1	TRBJ2-2	TRBV4-1	.	CASSQETGVWAGELFF	TGCGCCAGCAGCCAAGAGACAGGGGTCTGGGCCGGGGAGCTGTTTTTT
TRBD1	TRBJ1-1	TRBV28	.	CASSPRTGNTEAFF	TGTGCCAGCAGTCCAAGGACAGGGAACACTGAAGCTTTCTTT
TRBD1	TRBJ1-3	TRBV19	.	CATPGQAGNTIYF	TGTGCCACCCCTGGACAGGCTGGAAACACCATATATTTT
.	TRBJ1-5	TRBV5-1	.	CASSLQGNQPQHF	TGCGCCAGCAGCTTACAGGGTAATCAGCCCCAGCATTTT
.	TRBJ2-5	TRBV5-6	.	CASSARIQETQYF	TGTGCCAGCAGCGCCAGGATTCAAGAGACCCAGTACTTC
.	TRBJ1-1	TRBV5-6	.	CASSLRGRGAFF	TGTGCCAGCAGCTTGCGGGGCAGGGGTGCTTTCTTT